The next 28 T cell receptor beta chains were all read from a single sample in a study of T cells after yellow fever vaccination. MiXCR, applied by TCRdb to the 5' RACE reads, yields one record per CDR3 protein. This table has 99,000 or so distinct CDR3 sequences, 4.5% to 6% appearing once. Source: CD8+ T cells sorted from PBMCs, taken 10 days after the yellow fever booster vaccination. These receptors originate from a man aged 18 to 29 who received the YFV17D yellow fever vaccine.

Only a few counts were recorded for this clonotype. The V call is TRBV5-1, the J call TRBJ1-2; 7 bases align to TRBD1. V shed 4 bases, J shed 4 bases, and the junction held 10 bases outside the gene matches. The CDR3 consists of 15 residues. CDR1 is SGHRS and CDR2 is YFSETQ in the germline V gene. The CDR3 region is CASSQNPGQLYGYTF. The CDR3 DNA follows: TGCGCCAGCAGCCAAAACCCGGGACAGCTCTATGGCTACACCTTC. Combining the CDR3 with reference TRBV5-1 and TRBJ1-2 gives the whole variable domain KAGVTQTPRYLIKTRGQQVTLSCSPISGHRSVSWYQQTPGQGLQFLFEYFSETQRNKGNFPGRFSGRQFSNSRSEMNVSTLELGDSALYLCASSQNPGQLYGYTFGSGTRLTVV.

The rearrangement joins TRBV7-6 to TRBJ2-2, with 12 bases identical to TRBD1. Unmatched junction bases numbered 6, after V lost 4 bases and J lost 9 bases. Germline V CDR1 and CDR2: SGHVS, FNYEAQ. The CDR3 loop spans 15 amino acids. The DNA of the CDR3 is TGTGCCAGCAGCTCCGGGACAGGGGGCTTAAGGGAGCTGTTTTTT. Translated, it gives CASSSGTGGLRELFF.

This clonotype occurred a few times. The rearrangement joins TRBV2 to TRBJ2-1; D not certain. The CDR3 is 11 residues long. The germline V gene encodes CDR1 SNHLY and CDR2 FYNNEI. Trimming removed 5 bases at V and 7 bases at J, with 6 bases between. CDR3 loop: CASSQLNEQFF. Written as DNA, the CDR3 is TGTGCCAGCAGTCAACTGAATGAGCAGTTCTTC.

The J gene is TRBJ1-1, the V gene TRBV12-3 or TRBV12-4, with D unclear. The V end was cut by 7 bases, the J end by 5 bases, with 8 bases between. This CDR3 region has 11 residues. The CDR3 protein is CASTRMTEAFF. The CDR3 DNA sequence: TGTGCCAGCACCCGTATGACTGAAGCTTTCTTT.

The sample holds a few counts of this clonotype. The CDR3, as DNA: TGTGCCAGCAGCCAACAATCGAATAGTTTTGGTGGGGGCGAGCAGTACTTC. This sequence encodes CASSQQSNSFGGGEQYF. V and J are TRBV3-1 and TRBJ2-7; D possibly matches TRBD1 or TRBD2 (5 bases each). CDR1 is LGHDT and CDR2 is YNNKEL in the germline V gene (reference sequence). The CDR3 sequence is 17 residues long. Trimming removed 2 bases from V and 6 bases from J, with 23 bases in between.

This clonotype was found many times. The chain links TRBV15 to TRBJ2-1, with no clear D. CDR1 is LNHNV, CDR2 YYDKDF, per germline (reference sequence). The CDR3 sequence is 15 residues long. Between the trimmed V and J ends, which lost 0 bases and 2 bases, there was a span of 8 bases. CDR3 loop: CATSRDRAAYNEQFF. The DNA of the CDR3 is TGTGCCACCAGCAGAGATAGGGCAGCCTACAATGAGCAGTTCTTC.

This clonotype was detected a few times. The chain couples TRBV27 to TRBJ2-3, with TRBD1 matching 7 bases. J lost 2 bases, V lost 3 bases, and 8 bases had no gene match. The CDR3 sequence is 16 residues long. Germline V gene data show CDR1 as MNHEY and CDR2 as SMNVEV (reference sequence). CDR3 residues: CASSFNDRAHTDTQYF. The CDR3 region has the DNA TGTGCCAGCAGTTTTAACGACAGGGCCCACACAGATACGCAGTATTTT.

This clonotype was counted ten times or more. The V call is TRBV20-1, the J call TRBJ2-7; the match to TRBD1 covers 7 bases. The germline gives CDR1 DFQATT, CDR2 SNEGSKA (reference sequence). CDR3 length equals 15 residues. V lost 5 bases and J lost 3; bases outside the gene matches: 13. Written as DNA, the CDR3 is TGCAGTGCTTCGAGCCGGGACAGACACCACTACGAGCAGTACTTC. Residues: CSASSRDRHHYEQYF.

This clonotype showed up many times. V gene TRBV15 combines with J gene TRBJ2-1; D is unclear. Trimming removed 0 bases from V and 7 bases from J, with 13 bases in between. The CDR3 contains 15 residues. CDR1 and CDR2 from the germline V gene are LNHNV and YYDKDF (reference sequence). The CDR3 loop reads CATSRETPGRNEQFF. The CDR3 DNA follows: TGTGCCACCAGCAGAGAAACCCCGGGTAGGAATGAGCAGTTCTTC.

This clonotype occurred a few times. The rearrangement links TRBV29-1 to TRBJ1-2; D gene ambiguous. V lost 4 bases and J 3 bases, leaving 9 bases between the germline ends. Germline V lookup: CDR1 SQVTM, CDR2 ANQGSEA. This CDR3 comprises 12 residues. For the CDR3, the DNA is TGCAGCGTTGCTATAAGCTACTATGGCTACACCTTC. It is translated as CSVAISYYGYTF.

This chain joins TRBV7-9 and TRBJ2-3; TRBD2 matches at 9 bases. This CDR3 comprises 16 residues. With 1 base clipped from V and 4 bases from J, the junction kept 6 bases outside the gene matches. Germline V lookup: CDR1 SEHNR, CDR2 FQNEAQ (reference sequence). CDR3: CASSLVGSGGPDTQYF. CDR3 nucleotide sequence: TGTGCCAGCAGCTTAGTCGGTAGCGGGGGCCCAGATACGCAGTATTTT.

This clonotype was counted only a few times. J is TRBJ2-6 and V is TRBV5-1; the D gene is possibly TRBD1 (5 bases). The CDR3 length is 16 residues. V was pared by 5 bases and J by 0 bases, with 12 bases between. Germline values: CDR1 SGHRS, CDR2 YFSETQ. The CDR3 DNA reads as TGCGCCAGCAGGCTAGACAGCCGCTCTGGGGCCAACGTCCTGACTTTC. It specifies CASRLDSRSGANVLTF.

This clonotype was seen a handful of times. The chain is built from TRBV29-1 and TRBJ2-5, with no clear D. The CDR3 has 12 residues. Germline CDR1 SQVTM, CDR2 ANQGSEA. The V gene lost 4 bases and the J gene lost 2 bases, with 8 bases spanning the gap. CDR3 DNA: TGCAGCGTTGCAAAGTCTCAAGAGACCCAGTACTTC. It is translated as CSVAKSQETQYF.

This clonotype was detected ten times or more. The chain links TRBV29-1 to TRBJ2-3; possible D gene TRBD1, 5 bases. The V end was cut by 5 bases, the J end by 2 bases, with 8 bases between. This CDR3 has 12 amino acids. Germline CDR1 reads SQVTM; CDR2 reads ANQGSEA. The CDR3 nucleotides are TGCAGCGTTCAGGGTCACACAGATACGCAGTATTTT. It specifies CSVQGHTDTQYF.

V is TRBV15 and J is TRBJ2-5; 13 nucleotides align to TRBD2. CDR1 and CDR2 (germline): LNHNV, YYDKDF (reference sequence). V trimming: 2 bases; J trimming: 2 bases; junction bases outside the gene matches: 8. The CDR3 is 18 residues long. CDR3: CATSRSALAGGHQETQYF. The CDR3 region has the DNA TGTGCCACCAGCAGATCCGCACTAGCGGGGGGGCATCAAGAGACCCAGTACTTC.

This clonotype was detected a few times. The rearrangement uses TRBV20-1 and TRBJ1-2; 8 bases agree with TRBD1. V was clipped by 6 bases and J by 5 bases; unmatched bases: 20. The CDR3 length is 17 residues. Germline CDR1 DFQATT, CDR2 SNEGSKA (reference sequence). The CDR3 here is CSAQPLLPQGALYGYTF. CDR3 coding DNA: TGCAGTGCCCAGCCCCTACTCCCTCAGGGGGCCCTATATGGCTACACCTTC.

This clonotype has ten or more counts. This chain uses TRBV27 with TRBJ2-1, with D tentatively TRBD1 (6 bases). The CDR3 is 14 residues long. CDR1 MNHEY and CDR2 SMNVEV come from the germline V gene (reference sequence). Trimming cost V 4 bases and J 3 bases, with 10 bases left between them. CDR3 DNA sequence: TGTGCCAGCAGTTCTGGGGGCGACTACAATGAGCAGTTCTTC. Its protein is CASSSGGDYNEQFF.

This chain joins TRBV5-5 and TRBJ2-2, with 7 bases aligning to TRBD2. V dropped 0 bases and J dropped 6; count of bases not matched to a gene: 8. Germline CDR1 and CDR2: SGHKS and YYEKEE (reference sequence). This CDR3 region has 16 residues. The CDR3, as DNA: TGTGCCAGCAGCTTGGCCGGGAGGTCAGCTGCCGGGGAGCTGTTTTTT. Protein: CASSLAGRSAAGELFF. Full variable domain (remainder filled in from reference TRBV5-5 and TRBJ2-2): DAGVTQSPTHLIKTRGQQVTLRCSPISGHKSVSWYQQVLGQGPQFIFQYYEKEERGRGNFPDRFSARQFPNYSSELNVNALLLGDSALYLCASSLAGRSAAGELFFGEGSRLTVL.

The chain links TRBV11-2 to TRBJ2-5, with TRBD2 as a possible D gene (6 bases). Per germline, CDR1 SGHAT and CDR2 FQNNGV. Trimming shortened V by 2 bases and J by 1 base, and 11 bases separated the two germline ends. This CDR3 is built from 15 residues. CDR3 coding DNA: TGTGCCAGCAGCTTATTCACGGGGGTCCAAGAGACCCAGTACTTC. It translates to CASSLFTGVQETQYF.

The chain has TRBV27 and TRBJ1-1; TRBD1 is a possible D gene (5 bases). The germline V gene encodes CDR1 MNHEY and CDR2 SMNVEV (reference sequence). Trimming left V 5 bases short and J 7 bases short, with 23 bases between. CDR3 length equals 16 residues. The CDR3 DNA is TGTGCCAGCAGTATTAACCCGGGACTCAGGTTGGGTGAAGCTTTCTTT. Encoded protein: CASSINPGLRLGEAFF.

This sequence joins TRBV7-9 and TRBJ1-6; no clear D gene. Germline-derived CDR1 and CDR2 are SEHNR and FQNEAQ (reference sequence). The CDR3 consists of 13 residues. Trimming removed 1 base at V and 6 bases at J, with 4 bases between. The DNA for the CDR3 is TGTGCCAGCAGCTTAGGGGTTAATTCACCCCTCCACTTT. It encodes CASSLGVNSPLHF.

This chain uses TRBV7-9 with TRBJ2-7; D ambiguous. V gave up 4 bases and J gave up 2 bases, with 9 bases separating them. This CDR3 is 13 amino acids long. Per the germline V gene, CDR1 is SEHNR and CDR2 is FQNEAQ (reference sequence). This chain's CDR3 is CASSSLGAYEQYF. CDR3 coding DNA: TGTGCCAGCAGCTCCCTCGGTGCCTACGAGCAGTACTTC.

The chain links TRBV9 to TRBJ2-3; D gene ambiguous. The CDR3 is made up of 12 amino acids. Trimming left V 0 bases short and J 4 bases short, with 3 bases between. Germline V lookup: CDR1 SGDLS, CDR2 YYNGEE. CDR3 nucleotide sequence: TGTGCCAGCAGCGTAGTGGCAGATACGCAGTATTTT. It translates to CASSVVADTQYF.

At least ten counts were recorded for this clonotype. The chain links TRBV7-9 to TRBJ2-5; 9 bases map to TRBD2. The CDR3 has 16 amino acids. Losses at the gene ends were 5 bases for V and 4 bases for J; bases not matched to a gene: 11. Germline loops: CDR1 SEHNR, CDR2 FQNEAQ (reference sequence). The CDR3 here is CASSPRVAGGRETQYF. In DNA form, the CDR3 reads TGTGCCAGCAGCCCCCGTGTTGCGGGGGGGCGAGAGACCCAGTACTTC.

This clonotype was seen many times. The chain employs TRBV10-3 and TRBJ1-4; weak D call: TRBD1 (6 bases). The germline V and J ends were trimmed by 3 bases and 5 bases, with 7 bases remaining between them. Germline CDR1 and CDR2: ENHRY and SYGVKD. The CDR3 extends over 13 amino acids. The CDR3 protein is CAISEGGNEKLFF. Here the CDR3 DNA reads TGTGCCATCAGTGAAGGGGGAAATGAAAAACTGTTTTTT.

This clonotype was seen a handful of times. The V gene is TRBV14, the J gene TRBJ2-1; D possibly matches TRBD1 or TRBD2 (5 bases each). Deletions cut 0 bases from V and 8 bases from J, with 14 bases between. The CDR3 extends over 15 amino acids. CDR1 is SGHDN, CDR2 FVKESK, per germline. The chain's CDR3 is CASSQDISGRDEQFF. CDR3 nucleotides: TGTGCCAGCAGCCAAGATATTTCGGGGCGAGATGAGCAGTTCTTC. Full variable domain (missing parts from reference TRBV14 and TRBJ2-1): EAGVTQFPSHSVIEKGQTVTLRCDPISGHDNLYWYRRVMGKEIKFLLHFVKESKQDESGMPNNRFLAERTGGTYSTLKVQPAELEDSGVYFCASSQDISGRDEQFFGPGTRLTVL.

This clonotype was observed a handful of times. The rearrangement links TRBV7-2 to TRBJ2-7, with D possibly matching TRBD2 (6 bases). The CDR3 covers 14 residues. Germline CDR1 and CDR2: SGHTA and FQGNSA. Trimming shortened V by 6 bases and J by 6 bases, and 18 bases separated the two germline ends. CDR3 in amino acids: CASSYPGAAGEQYF. The CDR3 DNA reads TGTGCCAGCAGTTATCCGGGAGCCGCGGGCGAGCAGTACTTC.

This clonotype has only a few counts. V gene TRBV6-6 combines with J gene TRBJ2-4, with 8 bases identical to TRBD1. Per germline, CDR1 MNHNY and CDR2 SVGAGI (reference sequence). Trimming cost V 2 bases and J 1 base; bases outside gene matches: 10. The CDR3 contains 18 residues. The DNA of the CDR3 is TGTGCCAGCAGTTACCCACTGGGACAGGATTCGGCCAAAAACATTCAGTACTTC. The encoded protein is CASSYPLGQDSAKNIQYF.